This T cell receptor beta chain comes out of a study of blood T cell repertoires in COVID-19 (dated by TCRdb to 2019 to 2021). Looking at the study overall: Collaborator samples came from the United States, Italy and Spain and covered acute and convalescent phases of COVID-19. The dataset comprised deeply sampled blood TCRbeta repertoires from subjects exposed to, actively infected with, or recovered from COVID-19. The prospective study material was composed of cDNA or gDNA derived from T cells, B-cell-depleted T cells, or PBMCs. Samples were obtained from the ongoing ImmuneRACE study (first 160 participants) and from over a thousand subjects provided by 6 global collaborators. The repertoires were released in a freely available public database meant as a resource for research on the immune response to SARS-CoV-2. The sample metadata nearly always contained a de-identified subject ID, COVID-19 status, age in years and sex. Where HLA class I and class II types were available, the types were taken from metadata supplied by the sample provider, not from assay-based typing. Broader findings and caveats from the paper: Clinical and demographic metadata were provided uncurated, with the amount varying by source and participant.

Each collaborating institution followed its own protocols to collect whole blood in K2EDTA tubes. For TCRbeta analysis, collaborators shipped samples in one of three forms: frozen whole blood, isolated PBMCs, or DNA extracted from either of those sample types. Taken from the germline V gene (reference sequence), the CDR1 and CDR2 loops are SGHNT and YYREEE. The CDR3 goes from the cysteine to the phenylalanine over 14 residues. Left in the record is the CDR3 DNA by itself, 42 bases read in frame from the first base. V drops 0 bases and J drops 6 bases, leaving 12 bases in between. TCRbeta CDR3 regions were amplified from genomic DNA using the immunoSEQ Assay, a bias-controlled multiplex PCR. The authors' pipeline ran thus. The number of nucleated cells in each sample was estimated from the amplification of reference gene primers within the assay. Sequence reads were collapsed and filtered to measure the absolute abundance of every unique TCRbeta CDR3 rearrangement. For each sample, productive Simpson clonality was calculated by taking the square root of Simpson's diversity index across productive rearrangements. TCRdb's version of the immuneACCESS table is confined to in-frame rearrangements and falls short of the full clone set. An unresolved V gene accounts for under half of the shortfall where checked; the remainder is of unknown origin. Clone size and the V and J calls come from that table; the DNA yielded D and trimming. Within this sample are 120,000 or so clones, with over 70% of them counted one time only. Jointly, the top ten make up 5.5% to 6.5% of the sample.

As regards this clone: Its antigen is currently not known. Within one base of it there is no much larger clone, and no base qualities were kept.

The sequence links TRBV5-4 to TRBJ2-5, with TRBD2 tentatively as D gene (6 bases match). The receptor comes from a man older than 75 with active or convalescent COVID-19. The sample was peripheral blood. CDR3 region: CASSLEGGGKTQYF. The nucleotide sequence is given as TGTGCCAGCAGCTTGGAAGGTGGCGGGAAGACCCAGTACTTC.